This T cell receptor beta chain was identified in a study of CD8 T cells in ankylosing spondylitis. Notes on the study in general: Disease-associated clones were reportedly significantly overrepresented in matched ankylosing spondylitis synovial fluid. Seemingly distinctive of ankylosing spondylitis blood was a TCR beta motif formed by eight highly homologous variants. Clones linked with disease were CD8+ and fairly uncommon in the peripheral blood.

This clonotype was counted at least ten times. Its specificity is not known. By quantitative 5'-RACE with molecular barcodes, the TCR beta libraries were made. MiXCR, run by TCRdb on the 5' RACE reads, gives a single entry per CDR3 protein. This sample carries 200,000 to 250,000 distinct CDR3 sequences, 7% to 8% of them seen once, and the ten largest clones take about 14%. This CDR3 region has 14 residues. Trimming removed 2 bases from V and 2 bases from J, with 7 bases in between. Germline values: CDR1 LNHNV, CDR2 YYDKDF (reference sequence). Sequencing used blood, either unsorted or a sorted T cell fraction (not recorded which). This chain links TRBV15 with TRBJ2-1; TRBD1 might be the D (6 bases). The receptor was derived from a male donor with ankylosing spondylitis. CDR3 DNA sequence: TGTGCCACCAGCAGACAGGGGCCCTACAATGAGCAGTTCTTC. Translated: CATSRQGPYNEQFF.